This T cell receptor beta chain was identified during a study of regulatory T cells in long-lasting Graves disease. Time point specified: newly diagnosed GD, antithyroid drugs for less than 3 months. Extracted PBMC RNA gave rise to the TCR library. Investigators prepared the TCR beta libraries by applying iRepertoire HTBI primers and Arm-PCR of CDR3 regions. TCRdb processed the multiplex PCR reads anew with MiXCR; each CDR3 protein has one entry. The profile shows 350,000 to 550,000 distinct CDR3 sequences, about 15% of them singletons. This clonotype has at least ten counts. Another study also made use of these data, one on T cells in Graves' hyperthyroidism and ophthalmopathy.

The material was peripheral blood mononuclear cells (PBMCs), obtained at new diagnosis, from a patient treated with antithyroid drugs. This TCR derives from a woman in her 30s with Graves disease.

Here the CDR3 DNA reads TGTGCCAGCAGCCTCGAGCAGAATTCACCCCTCCACTTT. This encodes CASSLEQNSPLHF. This sequence joins TRBV12-3 or TRBV12-4 and TRBJ1-6; D is uncertain. The CDR3 contains 13 residues. V was cut by 6 bases and J by 7 bases, with 10 bases left in between.